Listed below are T cell receptor beta chains from one sample, sequenced in a study of blood T cells in healthy people across ages. TCRdb ran MiXCR on the 5' RACE reads and lists one entry per CDR3 protein. This table holds around 990,000 distinct CDR3 sequences, less than 45% found once. Specimen: blood. These receptors were collected from a man between 18 and 29 years old in good health. CDR3s include the opening cysteine and the closing phenylalanine or tryptophan. D genes are given only for firm matches. The size entry is marked missing in some rows and otherwise reads once, few, many or a size class.

d_call,v_call,j_call,clone_size,cdr3_nt,cdr3_aa
TRBD2,TRBV20-1,TRBJ2-1,-,TGCAGTGCTCCACAAAGCGGGGGGGCGAGCGATGAGCAGTTCTTC,CSAPQSGGASDEQFF
-,TRBV7-9,TRBJ2-5,few,TGTGCCAGCAGCTTCCTGGGGGCAACCCAAGAGACTCAGTACTTC,CASSFLGATQETQYF
-,TRBV20-1,TRBJ2-5,-,TGCGGTGCCCAAAAGGGATCGCGGCAAGAGACCCAGTACTTC,CGAQKGSRQETQYF
-,TRBV20-1,TRBJ2-7,few,TGCAGTGCTAGAGACTCGACTCGCTACGAGCAGTACTTC,CSARDSTRYEQYF
TRBD1,TRBV18,TRBJ2-1,-,TGTGCCAGCTCACCAAACAGGGGCTACAGTGAGCAGTTCTTC,CASSPNRGYSEQFF
-,TRBV5-6,TRBJ1-4,few,TGTGCCAGCAGCTTGGACGTGACATCGGCTAATGAAAAACTGTTTTTT,CASSLDVTSANEKLFF
-,TRBV2,TRBJ2-3,few,TGTGCCAGCACCCCAGGGGCGGATACGCAGTATTTT,CASTPGADTQYF
-,TRBV7-2,TRBJ2-5,-,TGTGCCAGCAGCGTGAGTAGCGGAGAGACCCAGTACTTC,CASSVSSGETQYF
TRBD2,TRBV7-7,TRBJ2-1,-,TGTGCCAGCAGTCCGCGTGAAAGTAGCGGGAATGAGCAGTTCTTC,CASSPRESSGNEQFF
TRBD2,TRBV20-1,TRBJ2-5,-,TGCAGTGCTAGAGATGGAAGCGGGGGAAACCAAGAGACCCAGTACTTC,CSARDGSGGNQETQYF
-,TRBV7-6,TRBJ2-7,-,TGTGCCAGCAGCTTAGCTAAGACAGCTCCCGAGCAGTACTTC,CASSLAKTAPEQYF
TRBD1,TRBV6-6,TRBJ2-1,-,TGTGCCAGCAGTTACCGGGACAGGGAAGAGCAGTTCTTC,CASSYRDREEQFF
-,TRBV19,TRBJ2-2,-,TGTGCCAGTAGTCCCCGGGCCAGGGAGTACACCGGGGAGCTGTTTTTT,CASSPRAREYTGELFF
-,TRBV10-3,TRBJ1-3,-,TGTGCCATCACCAACTCTGGAAACACCATATATTTT,CAITNSGNTIYF
-,TRBV9,TRBJ1-5,few,TGTGCCAGCAGCGTAGTTGACAGACCGACACTCAATCAGCCCCAGCATTTT,CASSVVDRPTLNQPQHF
TRBD1,TRBV7-9,TRBJ1-2,few,TGTGCCAGCAGATTTAAACAGGGGTTTAACGACTATGGCTACACCTTC,CASRFKQGFNDYGYTF
-,TRBV5-5,TRBJ1-1,few,TGTGCCAGCAGCTTTTTGCAGGGCGTCGAAGCTTTCTTT,CASSFLQGVEAFF
TRBD1,TRBV6-6,TRBJ2-1,few,TGTGCCAGCAGGGACAGGGGGCCCTACAATGAGCAGTTCTTC,CASRDRGPYNEQFF
-,TRBV5-1,TRBJ2-1,few,TGCGCCAGCAGCTTGCTGCTCCTTCCCACGGGGTACAATGAGCAGTTCTTC,CASSLLLLPTGYNEQFF
-,TRBV7-2,TRBJ2-1,many,TGTGCCAGCAGCTTCAGCACCAATGAGCAGTTCTTC,CASSFSTNEQFF
TRBD1,TRBV20-1,TRBJ1-5,few,TGCAGTGCTAATAGCAATTTGAAAAAAGGGGGCCGCAATCAGCCCCAGCATTTT,CSANSNLKKGGRNQPQHF
-,TRBV7-2,TRBJ2-1,few,TGTGCCAGCTCCACCCAGCCTCGCTCCTACAATGAGCAGTTCTTC,CASSTQPRSYNEQFF
-,TRBV2,TRBJ2-3,-,TGTGCCAGCACCCTGGAGGCGAGGGATACGCAGTATTTT,CASTLEARDTQYF
-,TRBV28,TRBJ2-5,few,TGTGCCAGCAGTTTGGTACAGACAATCCAAGAGACCCAGTACTTC,CASSLVQTIQETQYF
-,TRBV4-1,TRBJ2-2,-,TGCGCCAGCAGCCAAGTCAGCTCTGGGGAGCTGTTTTTT,CASSQVSSGELFF
-,TRBV9,TRBJ2-7,-,TGTGCCAGCAGCGTAGCACCTTTCGGTCCCCCTTACGAGCAGTACTTC,CASSVAPFGPPYEQYF
TRBD2,TRBV20-1,TRBJ2-1,-,TGCAGTGCTAGGGGGGGACTAGCGAACCCCGGTGAGCAGTTCTTC,CSARGGLANPGEQFF
-,TRBV20-1,TRBJ2-7,-,TGCAGTGCTAATGGATTCACCTACGAGCAGTACTTC,CSANGFTYEQYF
-,TRBV7-2,TRBJ1-5,few,TGTGCCAGCAGCTTATCGTCAGGGGATAGCAATCAGCCCCAGCATTTT,CASSLSSGDSNQPQHF
-,TRBV10-3,TRBJ1-5,-,TGTGCCATCAGGGGACTGATTAATCAGCCCCAGCATTTT,CAIRGLINQPQHF
-,TRBV5-1,TRBJ1-1,-,TGCGCCAGCAGCCCCGAAGGCTTTTTGAACACTGAAGCTTTCTTT,CASSPEGFLNTEAFF
TRBD1,TRBV20-1,TRBJ1-1,many,TGCAGTGGGGGACAGGGGGCCACTGAAGCTTTCTTT,CSGGQGATEAFF
-,TRBV3-1,TRBJ2-7,many,TGTGCCAGCAGCCAGGTAGGGGGGTACTACGAGCAGTACTTC,CASSQVGGYYEQYF
-,TRBV25-1,TRBJ1-2,few,TGTGCCAGCAGTGAATATGGCAGGGCTAACTATGGCTACACCTTC,CASSEYGRANYGYTF
-,TRBV29-1,TRBJ2-1,-,TGCAGCGTTTCTACAGGGACGGGCTTCTACAATGAGCAGTTCTTC,CSVSTGTGFYNEQFF
TRBD1,TRBV12-3/TRBV12-4,TRBJ1-2,-,TGTGCCAGCAGAACAGGGGGGGACAACTATGGCTACACCTTC,CASRTGGDNYGYTF
-,TRBV7-2,TRBJ2-4,few,TGTGCCAGCAGTTACTTTAGGAAAAACATTCAGTACTTC,CASSYFRKNIQYF
TRBD2,TRBV20-1,TRBJ2-1,few,TGCAGTGCTATTATAGCGGGGGGCACAAAATACAATGAGCAGTTCTTC,CSAIIAGGTKYNEQFF